The source of this T cell receptor (beta chain) is a study of blood T cell repertoires in COVID-19 (dated by TCRdb to 2020 to 2022). Notes on the research overall: Collaborator samples came from the United States, Italy and Spain and covered acute and convalescent phases of COVID-19. The samples were drawn from two sources: the first 160 participants of the ongoing ImmuneRACE study, and 1,200 or so subjects contributed by 6 global collaborators. The repertoires were made available in a free public database intended to serve as a resource for research on the immune response to SARS-CoV-2. Where available, HLA class I and class II types were taken from metadata supplied by the sample provider and were not determined by assay-based typing. Deeply sampled blood TCRbeta repertoires from subjects exposed to, actively infected with, or recovered from COVID-19 were included in the dataset. The material from the prospective study consisted of cDNA or gDNA derived from T cells, B-cell-depleted T cells, or PBMCs. Nearly every sample came with metadata listing a de-identified subject ID, COVID-19 status, age in years and sex. Paper-wide results and their limitations: Clinical and demographic metadata were provided uncurated, with the amount varying by source and participant.

Whole blood was collected in K2EDTA tubes by collaborating institutions according to the institutions' own protocols. For TCRbeta analysis, collaborators shipped samples as frozen whole blood, isolated PBMCs, or DNA extracted from either of those sample types. The immunoSEQ Assay, a bias-controlled multiplex PCR, was used to amplify TCRbeta CDR3 regions from genomic DNA. Per the original workflow: The number of nucleated cells in each sample was estimated from the amplification of reference gene primers within the assay. Sequence reads were collapsed and filtered to measure the absolute abundance of every unique TCRbeta CDR3 rearrangement. For each sample, productive Simpson clonality was calculated as the square root of Simpson's diversity index over productive rearrangements. TCRdb carries this immuneACCESS record with in-frame sequences only. Its versions omit some clonotypes, under half of them owing to an unresolved V gene in the studies checked, with the rest unexplained. V and J calls and clone size are those listed in that table; D and trimming were worked out from the DNA. Across this sample there are 110,000 or so clones, with about 89% seen only once. The ten largest clones add up to approximately 20% of the sample.

Compared with germline, V lacks 6 bases and J lacks 8 bases; bases without a gene match: 10. Sequences SGHAT (CDR1) and FQDESV (CDR2) are obtained from the germline V gene (reference sequence). From the cysteine up to the phenylalanine, the CDR3 has a length of 14 residues. Only the CDR3 DNA is retained, 42 bases long and in frame from the first base. This clone was counted between two and nine times. There is no known antigen for this receptor. No base quality information exists; no much larger clone differs at one position. The chain is made from TRBV11-1 and TRBJ2-1, with 7 middle bases fitting TRBD2. The sequence came from a human donor with acute or convalescent COVID-19. The donor label of this sample is uncertain. Material for sequencing was peripheral blood. The CDR3 protein is CASRHPRGGHEQFF. The DNA sequence follows: TGTGCCAGCAGGCACCCCCGGGGAGGGCATGAGCAGTTCTTC.